The present T cell receptor beta chain was sequenced within a study of cytomegalovirus exposure and HLA in healthy donors. Study at large: One earlier analysis, a look at approximately 190 million T cells, found approximately 120 million unique TCR beta sequences. Study-level findings and limits: According to the study, some 160 TCR beta chains were cytomegalovirus-associated.

This CDR3 has 11 residues. Germline CDR1 is MRHNA and CDR2 is SNTAGT. The J segment lost 12 bases and the V segment lost 7 bases, leaving 7 bases of the junction unmatched. 13 Jbeta primers and 60 Vbeta primers were used for the PCR. Sequencing used immunoSEQ multiplex PCR; TCRdb keeps in-frame clones, though not all of them. The sample gives about 99,000 clones, about 77% of which show up once; approximately 3.5% is in the top ten. This clone showed up just once. Antigen specificity is unknown. This chain connects TRBV6-4 to TRBJ1-1, with TRBD1 matching over 8 bases. The sequenced material came from PBMCs. This receptor was taken from a man aged 40-49 years in good health and CMV-seronegative. CDR3 amino acids: CASKPDRVTFF. The CDR3 nucleotides read TGTGCCAGCAAACCGGACAGGGTAACTTTCTTT.